This TCR beta chain came from a study of cytomegalovirus exposure and HLA in healthy donors. The PCR had 60 Vbeta and 13 Jbeta primers. Produced via immunoSEQ multiplex PCR; TCRdb's table is partial and in-frame only. The data show roughly 140,000 clones, roughly 79% seen once. The TCR sequence derives from a woman in her thirties or forties in good health and CMV-seropositive. Specimen: PBMCs.

CDR3 bases: TGTGCCAGCAGTTTTCGGCAGGGAGGAAGGTTGAATGAGCAGTTCTTC. It is translated as CASSFRQGGRLNEQFF. The rearrangement uses TRBV28 and TRBJ2-1; a weak D match, TRBD2 (6 bases). CDR3 length equals 16 residues. Trimming shortened V by 3 bases and J by 7 bases, and 19 bases separated the two germline ends. The V gene's germline CDR1 is MDHEN and CDR2 SYDVKM.